This TCR beta chain was profiled in a study of T-cell memory formation after mild COVID-19. Study-level information: There were largely donor-specific TCR clusters.

Germline values: CDR1 SGHNT, CDR2 YYREEE (reference sequence). With 1 base removed from V and 7 bases from J, the gap between germline ends came to 8 bases. The CDR3 is made up of 13 amino acids. Study-wide points: Those CD4+ clones that contracted were mainly in CM and EM (CD8+ ones in EMRA).

In the case of this clonotype: Its antigen is still unknown.

Constant-segment primers and 5'RACE yielded cDNA libraries for TCR alpha and TCR beta, each carrying sample barcodes and UMIs. In TCRdb, the 5' RACE reads were re-called with MiXCR into one record per CDR3 protein. The sample includes 190,000 or so distinct CDR3 sequences, around 25% of them seen just once. The sample was PBMCs or a T cell subset sorted from them (not recorded which). The rearrangement uses TRBV5-4 and TRBJ2-2; no firm D call. The receptor's source is an adult woman who had mild COVID-19 (a few samples of this study predate the infection). Cell type and time point are not known. For the CDR3, the DNA is TGTGCCAGCAGCTTGCAGGAAGTCGGGGAGCTGTTTTTT. Protein sequence: CASSLQEVGELFF.